The rows below give T cell receptor beta chains drawn from one sample of a study of cytomegalovirus exposure and HLA in healthy donors. Here immunoSEQ multiplex PCR was the method, and the copy in TCRdb shows in-frame clones only, minus some. The sample lists approximately 290,000 clones, about four fifths occurring once. Sequencing was carried out using PBMCs. These receptors were taken from a girl aged 2-10 years in good health and CMV-seronegative. CDR3s leave out the opening cysteine and the closing phenylalanine or tryptophan. The D gene is left open where the match is weak.

j_call | d_call | v_call | cdr3_aa
TRBJ2-5 | - | TRBV28 | ASSFSRGKETQY
TRBJ2-1 | - | TRBV10-1 | ASSDNRLAVSSSYNEQF
TRBJ2-7 | - | TRBV19 | ASTPSEGGKPEQY
TRBJ1-2 | - | TRBV28 | ATRVTSGYT
TRBJ1-3 | - | TRBV7-9 | ASNDQGTGNTIY
TRBJ2-5 | - | TRBV7-6 | ASSLVMIPERETQY
TRBJ1-1 | - | TRBV7-6 | ASSLSPGGTEAF
TRBJ2-2 | - | TRBV28 | ASSLRLERLF
TRBJ2-7 | TRBD1 | TRBV4-1 | ASSLQGLTSYEQY
TRBJ2-7 | TRBD1 | TRBV7-9 | ASSSSQGTGNEQY
TRBJ2-7 | TRBD2 | TRBV28 | ASIPRLAGGLEQY
TRBJ2-2 | - | TRBV7-2 | ASSYGPPRDTGELF
TRBJ2-7 | - | TRBV5-6 | ASSLRGASYEQY
TRBJ2-5 | - | TRBV30 | ALGRRDETQY
TRBJ2-7 | TRBD1 | TRBV28 | ASSSDRASRAIYEQY
TRBJ2-2 | - | TRBV7-8 | ASSLLAEGNTGELF
TRBJ1-4 | - | TRBV28 | ASSWMGAGTNEKLF
TRBJ1-4 | - | TRBV4-1 | ASSTGGSGEKLF
TRBJ2-7 | - | TRBV11-2 | ASSLVGATYEQY
TRBJ2-7 | - | TRBV7-9 | SSSFDPGYGAGEQY
TRBJ1-5 | - | TRBV18 | ASSPISGNQPQH
TRBJ2-3 | TRBD2 | TRBV9 | ASSVRGLPYTDTQY
TRBJ2-5 | TRBD2 | TRBV11-3 | ASGGTTKIQETQY
TRBJ2-1 | TRBD2 | TRBV5-4 | ASSRTSGRIFLVVGNEQF
TRBJ2-1 | TRBD2 | TRBV10-1 | ASSGVTGGGNEQF
TRBJ2-7 | - | TRBV7-9 | ASGMDSTYEQY
TRBJ2-7 | - | TRBV2 | ASSETGVVRVYEQY
TRBJ2-2 | - | TRBV5-4 | ASSADWRGGAGELF
TRBJ1-1 | TRBD1 | TRBV2 | ASSEARQGNEAF
TRBJ2-7 | TRBD1 | TRBV6-7 | ASIIRQGPYEQY
TRBJ2-2 | TRBD1 | TRBV7-3 | ASGPGRDRAFTGELF
TRBJ1-1 | - | TRBV18 | ASSIRNTEAF
TRBJ2-7 | - | TRBV4-2 | ASSQDTADRHDTYEQY
TRBJ2-1 | TRBD1 | TRBV27 | ASLGPGGEQF
TRBJ1-2 | TRBD1 | TRBV18 | ASSPRTGPHFNYGYT
TRBJ2-7 | - | TRBV18 | ASSRDTSYEQY
TRBJ2-1 | TRBD1 | TRBV2 | ASNTGTGDYEQF
TRBJ2-1 | TRBD2 | TRBV5-1 | ASSLSGLAGGPRF